The following is a T cell receptor (beta chain) sequence with its context. Its antigen is as yet unknown. V lost 5 bases and J lost 6; bases outside the gene matches: 6. This CDR3 is built from 14 residues. Germline CDR1 MNHEY, CDR2 SVGEGT. This specimen comes from a study of human T cells and chemical hapten exposure. Study outcomes and limitations: No change in TCRs above 1 in 1000 frequency was produced by DPC sensitization.

Unseparated into fractions, whole blood served as the source from which total RNA was extracted. It was the library that attached unique molecular identifiers to individual cDNA molecules. Per the study methods: Between about 23,224 and 750,000 TCRs appeared in each sample, and the median stood at roughly 100,000. Each CDR3 protein gets one entry after TCRdb re-called the 5' RACE reads with MiXCR. In this record, the V and J calls reflect TCRdb's handling and not the investigators' own analysis. The table records under 150,000 distinct CDR3 sequences, 15% to 20% of them present only once. The receptor's source is a human donor in good health. The V gene is TRBV6-2 or TRBV6-3, the J gene TRBJ1-5, with 8 bases fitting TRBD1. CDR3 loop: CASSLTGGAQPQHF. In nucleotides, the CDR3 is TGTGCCAGCAGTCTCACAGGGGGTGCTCAGCCCCAGCATTTT.